Presented here are 27 T cell receptor beta chains from one specimen sequenced in a study of post-analysis software for immune sequencing data. Whole-study results and caveats: Patients had higher frequencies than controls of about five TRBV segments, including TRBV5-6, TRBV5-1 and TRBV20-1.

Prepared TCR beta cDNA libraries contained unique molecular identifiers. From the PCR reads, TCRdb called clonotypes with MiXCR, one entry per CDR3 protein. The data show about 770,000 distinct CDR3 sequences, with about half seen just once and roughly 5% held by the top ten. Their specific antigens are unknown. Sequencing was carried out using blood. Receptors originate from a girl aged 5-17 years with multiple sclerosis.

This clonotype occurred a few times. This chain links TRBV28 with TRBJ2-5; no definite D call. The length of the CDR3 is 13 residues. The V and J ends lost 3 bases and 5 bases respectively, with 10 bases between them. Germline values: CDR1 MDHEN, CDR2 SYDVKM. The CDR3 sequence: CASSFSVWETQYF. CDR3 bases: TGTGCCAGCAGTTTTTCGGTTTGGGAGACCCAGTACTTC.

The V and J genes are TRBV20-1 and TRBJ1-2, with D unclear. The germline V and J ends were trimmed by 6 bases and 5 bases, with 10 bases remaining between them. The CDR3 has 11 amino acids. CDR1 DFQATT and CDR2 SNEGSKA come from the germline V gene (reference sequence). The CDR3 here is CSAHGLYGYTF. CDR3 nucleotide sequence: TGCAGTGCGCACGGATTATATGGCTACACCTTC.

This clonotype was picked up a small number of times. The chain recombines TRBV10-1 with TRBJ2-3; TRBD2 matches 7 bases. Trimming cost V 10 bases and J 4 bases; bases outside gene matches: 11. From germline, CDR1 is WNHNN and CDR2 SYGVQD (reference sequence). The CDR3 spans 14 residues. DNA for the CDR3: TGCGCCACCAGCAGGGAGGGAATATCAGATACGCAGTATTTT. Its protein is CATSREGISDTQYF.

The chain has TRBV7-3 and TRBJ1-5; D remains ambiguous. The germline V gene has CDR1 SGHTA and CDR2 FQGTGA. The length of the CDR3 is 13 residues. V was trimmed by 5 bases and J by 6 bases, leaving 11 bases between them. This CDR3 is CASSALDRQPQHF. The CDR3 DNA reads TGTGCCAGCAGCGCCTTGGACCGTCAGCCCCAGCATTTT.

This chain joins TRBV5-5 and TRBJ1-5; no firm D call. Per the germline V gene, CDR1 is SGHKS and CDR2 is YYEKEE (reference sequence). The CDR3 contains 13 residues. V lost 3 bases and J 8 bases, leaving 12 bases between the germline ends. This CDR3 is CASSWTGEEPQHF. The DNA of the CDR3 is TGTGCCAGCAGCTGGACTGGTGAGGAGCCCCAGCATTTT.

On this clonotype: A junction boundary mismatches the germline segment, possibly from a read error. V usage is TRBV9 and J usage is TRBJ2-6; TRBD2 matches 9 bases. The CDR3 has 18 residues. Germline CDR1 reads SGDLS; CDR2 reads YYNGEE. The CDR3: CVSSVATAGGVGANVLTF. CDR3 nucleotide sequence: TGTGTCAGCAGCGTAGCCACAGCGGGGGGTGTTGGGGCCAACGTCCTGACTTTC.

This chain joins TRBV6-5 and TRBJ1-2, with TRBD1 matching 8 bases. Looked up from germline, CDR1 is MNHEY and CDR2 is SVGAGI. This CDR3 is built from 18 residues. V shed 2 bases, J shed 8 bases, and the junction held 19 bases outside the gene matches. Here the CDR3 reads CASSYVRTGGTGIGGYTF. CDR3 DNA sequence: TGTGCCAGCAGTTACGTTAGGACCGGAGGGACAGGCATAGGCGGCTACACCTTC.

The V gene is TRBV6-5, the J gene TRBJ1-6; D is uncertain. This CDR3 has 14 residues. V was cut by 2 bases and J by 4 bases, with 6 bases left in between. CDR1 is MNHEY, CDR2 SVGAGI, per germline. CDR3 in amino acids: CASSYVPYNSPLHF. CDR3 DNA sequence: TGTGCCAGCAGTTACGTCCCTTATAATTCACCCCTCCACTTT.

The chain uses TRBV20-1 and TRBJ2-1; 10 positions agree with TRBD2. V dropped 6 bases and J dropped 3; count of bases not matched to a gene: 2. CDR3 length: 13 residues. The germline V gene encodes CDR1 DFQATT and CDR2 SNEGSKA (reference sequence). In DNA form, the CDR3 reads TGCAGTGCCGGGACTAGCGACTACAATGAGCAGTTCTTC. Translated: CSAGTSDYNEQFF.

The gene calls are TRBV4-1 and TRBJ2-3, with TRBD2 matching over 10 bases. CDR3 length: 17 residues. Germline CDR1 MGHRA, CDR2 YSYEKL. Trimming cost V 0 bases and J 6 bases; bases outside gene matches: 9. DNA for the CDR3: TGCGCCAGCAGCCAAGAAGGGGCTAGCGGGAGAGGGGATACGCAGTATTTT. Residues: CASSQEGASGRGDTQYF.

V usage is TRBV2 and J usage is TRBJ2-7, with 8 positions matching TRBD2. The junction had 5 bases not matched to a gene; V was cut back by 2 bases and J by 2 bases. CDR1 and CDR2 from the germline V gene are SNHLY and FYNNEI. CDR3 length: 15 residues. This CDR3 is CASSEWREAAYEQYF. CDR3 DNA: TGTGCCAGCAGTGAATGGCGGGAGGCCGCCTACGAGCAGTACTTC.

This clonotype has only one observation. The chain employs TRBV20-1 and TRBJ1-1; D might be TRBD1 (5 bases). V was cut by 1 base and J by 3 bases, with 6 bases left in between. The CDR3 is 12 residues long. Germline CDR1 DFQATT, CDR2 SNEGSKA (reference sequence). The CDR3 nucleotides are TGCAGTGCTAGAGTAGGGGACACTGAAGCTTTCTTT. Translated, it gives CSARVGDTEAFF.

The chain has TRBV28 and TRBJ2-5, with TRBD2 identical over 12 bases. The CDR3 covers 16 residues. V lost 6 bases to trimming and J lost 7 bases; unmatched junction nucleotides: 12. CDR1 is MDHEN and CDR2 is SYDVKM in the germline V gene. The CDR3: CASSLPLAGGGLTQYF. In nucleotides, the CDR3 is TGTGCCAGCAGCCTTCCACTAGCGGGAGGAGGTTTGACCCAGTACTTC.

The chain is built from TRBV5-1 and TRBJ2-3; 9 nucleotides line up with TRBD1. Germline trimming cut 4 bases from V and 2 bases from J; bases unmatched to any gene: 5. The CDR3 length is 15 residues. In germline, CDR1 is SGHRS, CDR2 YFSETQ. The CDR3 nucleotides read TGCGCCAGCAGCGGAGGGACAGGGTCCACAGATACGCAGTATTTT. Translated: CASSGGTGSTDTQYF.

The sample holds one count of this clonotype. Compared with germline, one end of the junction differs, possibly owing to a read error. V is TRBV7-8 and J is TRBJ2-7; maybe TRBD1 (6 bases). The CDR3 is 13 residues long. Looked up from germline, CDR1 is SGHVS and CDR2 is FQNEAQ. The CDR3 here is CAGSSMDSYEQYF. The CDR3 nucleotides are TGTGCCGGCAGCTCAATGGACAGCTACGAGCAGTACTTC.

This chain links TRBV7-2 with TRBJ2-3; possibly TRBD2 for D (5 bases). Trimming took 0 bases from V and 6 from J, leaving 16 bases between them. CDR1 is SGHTA, CDR2 FQGNSA, per germline. This CDR3 contains 16 residues. The CDR3 sequence is CASSLASAVELDTQYF. CDR3 DNA sequence: TGTGCCAGCAGCTTAGCGTCAGCGGTAGAACTCGATACGCAGTATTTT.

This clonotype has just a few counts. The genes are TRBV20-1 and TRBJ1-5; D is unclear. CDR3 length equals 12 residues. CDR1 is DFQATT and CDR2 is SNEGSKA in the germline V gene (reference sequence). V was shortened by 6 bases and J by 4 bases, with 10 bases between the two germline ends. CDR3 in DNA: TGCAGTGCCGGGATAGCAAATCAGCCCCAGCATTTT. Translation gives CSAGIANQPQHF.

The chain joins TRBV6-1 to TRBJ2-4, with D unresolved. This CDR3 is built from 14 residues. Deletions cut 5 bases from V and 0 bases from J, with 8 bases between. Germline assignment: CDR1 MNHNS and CDR2 SASEGT. The chain's CDR3 is CASSSNIAKNIQYF. The DNA of the CDR3 is TGTGCCAGCAGTTCGAATATAGCCAAAAACATTCAGTACTTC.

The chain joins TRBV12-3 or TRBV12-4 to TRBJ2-7; D is undetermined. The CDR3 is made up of 13 amino acids. V was cut by 5 bases and J by 3 bases, with 11 bases left in between. CDR3 in amino acids: CASSVSQVYEQYF. CDR3 bases: TGTGCCAGCAGTGTATCCCAAGTCTACGAGCAGTACTTC.

This chain links TRBV20-1 with TRBJ2-1; D perhaps matches TRBD2 (7 bases). Germline lookup yields CDR1 DFQATT and CDR2 SNEGSKA (reference sequence). The CDR3 covers 15 residues. Between the trimmed V and J ends, which lost 6 bases and 8 bases, there was a span of 23 bases. In DNA, the CDR3 is TGCAGTGCCCGAGAGGGGGGAGGGCCTAGGGATGAGCAGTTCTTC. Protein: CSAREGGGPRDEQFF.

The chain joins TRBV6-2 or TRBV6-3 to TRBJ2-1, with 10 bases identical to TRBD1. Germline V CDR1 and CDR2: MNHEY, SVGEGT. The CDR3 is made up of 19 amino acids. Unmatched junction bases numbered 10, after V lost 2 bases and J lost 0 bases. The CDR3 spells CASSYRYDRGLASYNEQFF. CDR3 DNA sequence: TGTGCCAGCAGTTACAGGTATGACAGGGGGCTCGCCTCCTACAATGAGCAGTTCTTC.

This chain links TRBV4-1 with TRBJ1-5; D is unresolved. Trimming left V 1 base short and J 0 bases short, with 4 bases between. Germline CDR1 reads MGHRA; CDR2 reads YSYEKL. The CDR3 loop spans 14 amino acids. The CDR3 region has the DNA TGCGCCAGCAGCCAAGGGAGTAGCAATCAGCCCCAGCATTTT. The encoded protein is CASSQGSSNQPQHF.

The chain joins TRBV6-1 to TRBJ1-2, with unresolved D. The CDR3 extends over 13 amino acids. Trimming left V 1 base short and J 4 bases short, with 7 bases between. Looked up from germline, CDR1 is MNHNS and CDR2 is SASEGT. The CDR3 nucleotides are TGTGCCAGCAGTGAAGGGACGGTCTATGGCTACACCTTC. Its translation: CASSEGTVYGYTF.

This clonotype showed up just a few times. The chain joins TRBV12-3 or TRBV12-4 to TRBJ1-2; D may be TRBD1 (5 bases). V lost 7 bases to trimming and J lost 6 bases, with 15 bases between them. The CDR3 runs to 13 residues. The CDR3 bases are TGTGCCAGCATGAAGTCCGGGGGGGATGGCTACACCTTC. Translated: CASMKSGGDGYTF.

The V gene is TRBV7-2, the J gene TRBJ2-1; tentatively, D is TRBD2 (5 bases). The CDR3 runs 15 residues. The V end was cut by 5 bases, the J end by 4 bases, with 15 bases between. Per the germline V gene, CDR1 is SGHTA and CDR2 is FQGNSA. CDR3 nucleotide sequence: TGTGCCAGCAGCCAATGGGCGGACTCTTACAATGAGCAGTTCTTC. Translated, it gives CASSQWADSYNEQFF.

The chain is built from TRBV7-2 and TRBJ1-1; D unclear. Trimming stripped 0 bases from V and 3 bases from J, with 11 bases between. This CDR3 has 15 residues. Germline V CDR1 and CDR2: SGHTA, FQGNSA. The CDR3 spells CASSLALSDHTEAFF. The CDR3 coding sequence is TGTGCCAGCAGCTTAGCGCTCTCGGACCACACTGAAGCTTTCTTT.

This clonotype showed up just a few times. This chain joins TRBV7-8 and TRBJ1-1; D gene unclear. Trimming took off 4 bases at V and 6 bases at J, with 6 bases between the two ends. CDR1 and CDR2 from the germline V gene are SGHVS and FQNEAQ. There are 11 residues in the CDR3. The CDR3 region has the DNA TGTGCCAGCAGCTCCCGGGCTGAAGCTTTCTTT. Amino acids: CASSSRAEAFF.